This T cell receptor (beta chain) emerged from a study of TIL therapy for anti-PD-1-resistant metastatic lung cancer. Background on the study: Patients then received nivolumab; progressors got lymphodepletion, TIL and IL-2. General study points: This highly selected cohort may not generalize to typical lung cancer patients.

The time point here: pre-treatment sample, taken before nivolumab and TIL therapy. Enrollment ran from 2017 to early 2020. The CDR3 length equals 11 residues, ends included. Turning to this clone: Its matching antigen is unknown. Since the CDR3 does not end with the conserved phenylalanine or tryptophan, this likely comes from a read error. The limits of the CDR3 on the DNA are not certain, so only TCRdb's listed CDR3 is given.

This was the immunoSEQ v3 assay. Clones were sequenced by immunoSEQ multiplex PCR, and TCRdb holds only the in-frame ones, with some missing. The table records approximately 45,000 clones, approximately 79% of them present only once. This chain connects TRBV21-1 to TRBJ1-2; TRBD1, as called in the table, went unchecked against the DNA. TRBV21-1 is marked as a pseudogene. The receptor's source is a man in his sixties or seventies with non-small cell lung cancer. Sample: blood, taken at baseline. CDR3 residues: CASSKRRDNRN.